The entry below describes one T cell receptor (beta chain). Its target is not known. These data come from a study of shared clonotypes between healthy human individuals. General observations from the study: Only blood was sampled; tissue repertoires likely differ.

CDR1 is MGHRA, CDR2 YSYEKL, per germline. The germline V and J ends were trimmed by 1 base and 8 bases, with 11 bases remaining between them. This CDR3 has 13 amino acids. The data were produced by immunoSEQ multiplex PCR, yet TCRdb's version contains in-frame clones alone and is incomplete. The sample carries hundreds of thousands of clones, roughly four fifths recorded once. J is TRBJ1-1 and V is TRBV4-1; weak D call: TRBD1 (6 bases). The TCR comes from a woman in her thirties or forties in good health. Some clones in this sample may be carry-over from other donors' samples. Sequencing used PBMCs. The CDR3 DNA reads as TGCGCCAGCAGCCAAGCAGACAGGCACGAAGCTTTCTTT. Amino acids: CASSQADRHEAFF.